The sequence of this T cell receptor beta chain was determined in a study of cytomegalovirus exposure and HLA in healthy donors. From germline, CDR1 is SGHDT and CDR2 YYEEEE. The CDR3 is 17 amino acids. The V segment lost 3 bases and the J segment 4 bases; nucleotides outside the gene matches: 11. Vbeta (60) and Jbeta (13) primers were used in the PCR. Generated by immunoSEQ multiplex PCR, the TCRdb table keeps only in-frame clones and is missing some. In the table there are 150,000 or so clones, roughly 80% of which are singletons. This receptor was identified in a woman between 35 and 50 years old in good health and CMV-seropositive. This chain joins TRBV5-6 and TRBJ2-2; 8 nucleotides match TRBD2. Sequencing was carried out using PBMCs. In DNA form, the CDR3 reads TGTGCCAGCAGCTCTGGCGGCGGGGGGACCGGCACCGGGGAGCTGTTTTTT. This codes for CASSSGGGGTGTGELFF.